The source of this TCR beta chain is a study of T cell repertoires in cytomegalovirus infection. MiXCR, applied by TCRdb to the reads, yields one record per CDR3 protein. The sample includes hundreds of thousands of distinct CDR3 sequences, around 29% of them seen just once. This clonotype was found a few times. Its cognate antigen is unknown. V shed 3 bases and J 2 bases; nucleotides not matched to a gene: 11. This CDR3 has 19 residues. Here the sequenced sample was cultured CD8+ T cells from PBMCs, taken from culture after CMV antigen stimulation. The chain couples TRBV12-3 or TRBV12-4 to TRBJ1-5; 12 bases match TRBD1. This clonotype was obtained from a human donor in good health (CMV status not recorded). Some clones in this sample may be carry-over from other donors' samples. CDR3 DNA sequence: TGTGCCAGCAGTTTGGGGCCGGGACAGGGGGCAGGACGCAATCAGCCCCAGCATTTT. Translation gives CASSLGPGQGAGRNQPQHF.